The 10 T cell receptor beta chains below all came from one sample that was sequenced in a study of OX40 agonist ivuxolimab in advanced cancers. Receptor amplification or capture employed the immunoSEQ multiplex PCR assay. TCRdb carries this immuneACCESS record with in-frame sequences only. Its versions omit some clonotypes, under half of them owing to an unresolved V gene in the studies checked, with the rest unexplained. Present in this sample are around 62,000 clones, 80% to 90% of which were seen just once. Of the sample, more than 9% falls within the top ten clones. The sequencing used CD4+ or CD8+ T cells sorted from blood, collected in a trial of the OX40 agonist ivuxolimab. These receptors were obtained from an adult with an advanced solid tumor such as melanoma, head and neck, liver or kidney cancer.

The gene calls are TRBV7-9 and TRBJ1-1; the D gene is possibly TRBD1 (6 bases). Germline loops: CDR1 SEHNR, CDR2 FQNEAQ (reference sequence). The CDR3 has 16 residues. Trimming took 4 bases from V and 0 from J, leaving 15 bases between them. CDR3 nucleotides: TGTGCCAGCAGCTCAAACGGCCAGGGGCTGAACACTGAAGCTTTCTTT. This encodes CASSSNGQGLNTEAFF.

The rearrangement links TRBV6-1 to TRBJ1-5, with 8 nucleotides matching TRBD1. The junction had 5 bases not matched to a gene; V was cut back by 6 bases and J by 1 base. Germline V gene lookup returns CDR1 MNHNS and CDR2 SASEGT. The CDR3 spans 15 residues. The CDR3 loop is CASSSGDRSNQPQHF. DNA of the CDR3: TGTGCCAGCAGCTCCGGGGACAGGAGCAATCAGCCCCAGCATTTT.

This chain joins TRBV4-1 and TRBJ1-2; D possibly corresponds to TRBD1 (5 bases). Deletions cut 2 bases from V and 5 bases from J, with 18 bases between. The germline CDR1 and CDR2 sequences are MGHRA and YSYEKL. CDR3 length: 16 residues. The CDR3 region is CASSQSPRGRWYGYTF. CDR3 in DNA: TGCGCCAGCAGCCAATCCCCAAGGGGACGGTGGTATGGCTACACCTTC.

V gene TRBV7-6 combines with J gene TRBJ2-3; D perhaps matches TRBD1 (6 bases). The CDR3 has 16 amino acids. The V end lost 7 bases, the J end lost 2 bases, and 19 bases lay between the germline ends. Germline CDR1 reads SGHVS; CDR2 reads FNYEAQ. The CDR3 sequence is CASTERATGPTDTQYF. In nucleotides, the CDR3 is TGTGCCAGCACCGAGAGAGCGACAGGACCCACAGATACGCAGTATTTT.

The J gene is TRBJ2-3, the V gene TRBV4-2; 10 bases align to TRBD2. Trimming removed 1 base from V and 6 bases from J; junction bases left unmatched: 4. Germline CDR1 LGHNA, CDR2 YNFKEQ. The CDR3 is 15 residues long. CDR3: CASSQGLAGVDTQYF. CDR3 coding DNA: TGTGCCAGCAGCCAAGGCCTAGCGGGAGTCGATACGCAGTATTTT.

The V call is TRBV2, the J call TRBJ2-6; 8 bases are a match to TRBD2. This CDR3 is 17 amino acids long. V lost 7 bases and J lost 4; bases outside the gene matches: 12. Per germline, CDR1 SNHLY and CDR2 FYNNEI. The CDR3 coding sequence is TGTGCCAGCACCGGGGGGGGTGCCCCAGGCGGGGCCAACGTCCTGACTTTC. The encoded protein is CASTGGGAPGGANVLTF.

The chain uses TRBV6-5 and TRBJ2-6; no definite D call. Per germline, CDR1 MNHEY and CDR2 SVGAGI. Trimming removed 6 bases from V and 4 bases from J, with 13 bases in between. This CDR3 contains 15 residues. The CDR3 DNA follows: TGTGCCAGCAGGCCAGAGTATAGAGGGGCCAACGTCCTGACTTTC. This codes for CASRPEYRGANVLTF.

V is TRBV7-8 and J is TRBJ2-7, with TRBD2 matching 7 bases. The germline gives CDR1 SGHVS, CDR2 FQNEAQ. V was clipped by 5 bases and J by 2 bases; unmatched bases: 9. The CDR3 is 15 amino acids. CDR3 sequence reads: CASSTSGTTAYEQYF. Here the CDR3 DNA reads TGTGCCAGCAGCACCTCCGGGACTACCGCCTACGAGCAGTACTTC. The full variable domain, its missing parts supplied by reference TRBV7-8 and TRBJ2-7, is GAGVSQSPRYKVAKRGQDVALRCDPISGHVSLFWYQQALGQGPEFLTYFQNEAQLDKSGLPSDRFFAERPEGSVSTLKIQRTQQEDSAVYLCASSTSGTTAYEQYFGPGTRLTVT.

The V and J genes are TRBV28 and TRBJ1-5; the D is unclear. The germline V and J ends were trimmed by 6 bases and 0 bases, with 9 bases remaining between them. The germline V gene encodes CDR1 MDHEN and CDR2 SYDVKM. The CDR3 length is 14 residues. CDR3 coding DNA: TGTGCCAGCAGGCGGTATTATAGCAATCAGCCCCAGCATTTT. The encoded protein is CASRRYYSNQPQHF.

The chain recombines TRBV6-5 with TRBJ2-7; D may be TRBD1 (6 bases). The CDR3 is made up of 12 amino acids. Trimming left V 6 bases short and J 7 bases short, with 13 bases between. Germline V gives CDR1 MNHEY, CDR2 SVGAGI. The CDR3, as DNA: TGTGCCAGCAGCCCGACAGGTCCAGAGCAGTACTTC. Translating gives CASSPTGPEQYF.